The rows below give T cell receptor beta chains drawn from one sample of a study of cytomegalovirus exposure and HLA in healthy donors. Clones were read by immunoSEQ multiplex PCR, and TCRdb kept only the in-frame ones, dropping some. The sample consists of some 110,000 clones, over 75% of them appearing once. The source material was PBMCs. All receptors come from a man aged 55 to 70 in good health and CMV-seronegative. CDR3s include the opening cysteine and the closing phenylalanine or tryptophan. The D gene is left open where the match is weak. Expanded clones are given a class, and other clones once, few, many or no size at all.

clone size: NA
V gene: TRBV11-2
J gene: TRBJ2-1
D gene: NA
CDR3 protein: CASSPQQGLVSYNEQFF
CDR3 DNA: TGTGCCAGCAGCCCGCAACAGGGTTTGGTATCCTACAATGAGCAGTTCTTC

clone size: NA
V gene: TRBV18
J gene: TRBJ1-5
D gene: NA
CDR3 protein: CASSPSANQPQHF
CDR3 DNA: TGTGCCAGCTCACCTTCAGCGAATCAGCCCCAGCATTTT

clone size: NA
V gene: TRBV4-3
J gene: TRBJ2-3
D gene: TRBD1
CDR3 protein: CASSPSLQGAASSTDTQYF
CDR3 DNA: TGCGCCAGCAGCCCCTCCCTGCAGGGGGCGGCCTCCAGCACAGATACGCAGTATTTT

clone size: NA
V gene: TRBV5-1
J gene: TRBJ2-3
D gene: NA
CDR3 protein: CASSLVQGTDTQYF
CDR3 DNA: TGCGCCAGCAGCTTAGTCCAGGGCACAGATACGCAGTATTTT

clone size: NA
V gene: TRBV9
J gene: TRBJ1-1
D gene: NA
CDR3 protein: CASSVDMGPGEAFF
CDR3 DNA: TGTGCCAGCAGCGTAGATATGGGTCCCGGGGAAGCTTTCTTT

clone size: NA
V gene: TRBV4-3
J gene: TRBJ2-5
D gene: TRBD1
CDR3 protein: CASSQDNRGFETQYF
CDR3 DNA: TGCGCCAGCAGCCAAGATAACAGGGGATTCGAGACCCAGTACTTC

clone size: few
V gene: TRBV6-5
J gene: TRBJ1-1
D gene: NA
CDR3 protein: CASSSLRGNTEAFF
CDR3 DNA: TGTGCCAGCAGTAGCCTCAGGGGGAACACTGAAGCTTTCTTT

clone size: NA
V gene: TRBV2
J gene: TRBJ2-1
D gene: NA
CDR3 protein: CASKGLANYNEQFF
CDR3 DNA: TGTGCCAGCAAAGGGCTAGCGAACTACAATGAGCAGTTCTTC

clone size: NA
V gene: TRBV28
J gene: TRBJ1-5
D gene: NA
CDR3 protein: CATGGGGEQPQHF
CDR3 DNA: TGTGCCACTGGGGGAGGGGGAGAACAGCCCCAGCATTTT

clone size: NA
V gene: TRBV7-3
J gene: TRBJ2-1
D gene: TRBD1
CDR3 protein: CASSHDRGEQFF
CDR3 DNA: TGTGCCAGCAGCCATGACAGGGGTGAGCAGTTCTTC

clone size: NA
V gene: TRBV18
J gene: TRBJ1-1
D gene: NA
CDR3 protein: CASSPTARDTEAFF
CDR3 DNA: TGTGCCAGCTCACCGACAGCTCGGGACACTGAAGCTTTCTTT

clone size: NA
V gene: TRBV5-1
J gene: TRBJ2-5
D gene: TRBD1
CDR3 protein: CASSGTAQETQYF
CDR3 DNA: TGCGCCAGCAGCGGGACAGCCCAAGAGACCCAGTACTTC

clone size: NA
V gene: TRBV7-9
J gene: TRBJ2-7
D gene: NA
CDR3 protein: CASSLGRTVNRGLYEQYF
CDR3 DNA: TGTGCCAGCAGCTTAGGAAGGACAGTGAACCGTGGGCTCTACGAGCAGTACTTC

clone size: NA
V gene: TRBV7-8
J gene: TRBJ2-7
D gene: NA
CDR3 protein: CASSFGGGSYEQYF
CDR3 DNA: TGTGCCAGCAGCTTCGGGGGAGGCTCCTACGAGCAGTACTTC

clone size: NA
V gene: TRBV9
J gene: TRBJ2-3
D gene: NA
CDR3 protein: CASSVAQGARRGGPDTQYF
CDR3 DNA: TGTGCCAGCAGCGTAGCACAGGGGGCAAGGCGGGGGGGCCCAGATACGCAGTATTTT

clone size: NA
V gene: TRBV28
J gene: TRBJ1-1
D gene: TRBD1
CDR3 protein: CASSTGTGGNIGFF
CDR3 DNA: TGTGCCAGCAGCACCGGGACAGGGGGAAATATTGGTTTCTTT

clone size: NA
V gene: TRBV19
J gene: TRBJ1-3
D gene: TRBD1
CDR3 protein: CAGRLMGRGYGNTIYF
CDR3 DNA: TGTGCCGGGCGCCTGATGGGCAGGGGGTATGGAAACACCATATATTTT

clone size: NA
V gene: TRBV2
J gene: TRBJ1-1
D gene: NA
CDR3 protein: CASRETMNTEAFF
CDR3 DNA: TGTGCCAGCAGGGAGACCATGAACACTGAAGCTTTCTTT

clone size: NA
V gene: TRBV21-1
J gene: TRBJ2-1
D gene: NA
CDR3 protein: CASSTKGEGNEQFF
CDR3 DNA: TGTGCCAGCAGCACCAAAGGGGAGGGTAATGAGCAGTTCTTC

clone size: NA
V gene: TRBV10-3
J gene: TRBJ2-5
D gene: NA
CDR3 protein: CAISESEGGGPRGTQYF
CDR3 DNA: TGTGCCATCAGTGAATCCGAGGGGGGGGGACCGCGGGGGACCCAGTACTTC

clone size: few
V gene: TRBV4-3
J gene: TRBJ2-1
D gene: TRBD2
CDR3 protein: CASSPHASGPIDEQFF
CDR3 DNA: TGCGCCAGCAGCCCCCACGCTAGCGGCCCTATAGATGAGCAGTTCTTC

clone size: NA
V gene: TRBV4-1
J gene: TRBJ2-3
D gene: TRBD2
CDR3 protein: CASSHVPGLAGGRTDTQYF
CDR3 DNA: TGCGCCAGCAGCCATGTTCCGGGACTAGCGGGGGGCCGCACAGATACGCAGTATTTT

clone size: NA
V gene: TRBV19
J gene: TRBJ1-4
D gene: TRBD1
CDR3 protein: CASSIRTGGSEKLFF
CDR3 DNA: TGTGCCAGTAGTATCCGAACAGGGGGCTCGGAAAAACTGTTTTTT

clone size: NA
V gene: TRBV5-1
J gene: TRBJ2-5
D gene: NA
CDR3 protein: CASSLLLAWETQYF
CDR3 DNA: TGCGCCAGCAGCTTACTTCTAGCGTGGGAGACCCAGTACTTC

clone size: once
V gene: TRBV7-2
J gene: TRBJ2-1
D gene: TRBD1
CDR3 protein: CASSPAYRGYEQFF
CDR3 DNA: TGTGCCAGCAGCCCAGCCTACAGGGGTTATGAGCAGTTCTTC

clone size: NA
V gene: TRBV5-1
J gene: TRBJ2-5
D gene: NA
CDR3 protein: CASSLQVLGETQYF
CDR3 DNA: TGCGCCAGCAGCTTGCAGGTACTTGGAGAGACCCAGTACTTC

clone size: NA
V gene: TRBV6-1
J gene: TRBJ1-2
D gene: TRBD1
CDR3 protein: CASSEDGGGQGLSGYTF
CDR3 DNA: TGTGCCAGCAGTGAAGATGGAGGGGGACAGGGGTTGAGTGGCTACACCTTC

clone size: NA
V gene: TRBV15
J gene: TRBJ2-1
D gene: TRBD2
CDR3 protein: CATSRGVAGDNEQFF
CDR3 DNA: TGTGCCACCAGCAGAGGGGTAGCGGGGGACAATGAGCAGTTCTTC

clone size: NA
V gene: TRBV6-1
J gene: TRBJ1-1
D gene: NA
CDR3 protein: CASSRYRENTEAFF
CDR3 DNA: TGTGCCAGCAGCAGATACAGGGAGAACACTGAAGCTTTCTTT

clone size: NA
V gene: TRBV6-6
J gene: TRBJ1-1
D gene: NA
CDR3 protein: CASNKQGNTEAFF
CDR3 DNA: TGTGCCAGCAATAAACAGGGGAACACTGAAGCTTTCTTT

clone size: NA
V gene: TRBV23-1
J gene: TRBJ1-5
D gene: NA
CDR3 protein: CASSQPPYSNQPQHF
CDR3 DNA: TGCGCCAGCAGTCAACCCCCGTATAGCAATCAGCCCCAGCATTTT

clone size: NA
V gene: TRBV5-4
J gene: TRBJ2-2
D gene: TRBD1
CDR3 protein: CASSLGDRVNTGELFF
CDR3 DNA: TGTGCCAGCAGCTTGGGCGACAGGGTGAACACCGGGGAGCTGTTTTTT

clone size: few
V gene: TRBV18
J gene: TRBJ1-2
D gene: TRBD1
CDR3 protein: CASSPPDRQGDGYTF
CDR3 DNA: TGTGCCAGCTCACCACCTGATCGACAGGGCGATGGCTACACCTTC

clone size: few
V gene: TRBV5-1
J gene: TRBJ2-2
D gene: TRBD1
CDR3 protein: CASNLDRPGELFF
CDR3 DNA: TGCGCCAGCAACTTGGACAGGCCCGGGGAGCTGTTTTTT

clone size: NA
V gene: TRBV7-2
J gene: TRBJ2-1
D gene: NA
CDR3 protein: CASSRGSYNEQFF
CDR3 DNA: TGTGCCAGCAGCCGGGGCTCCTACAATGAGCAGTTCTTC

clone size: once
V gene: TRBV7-2
J gene: TRBJ2-7
D gene: NA
CDR3 protein: CASSREGPGWYEQYF
CDR3 DNA: TGTGCCAGCAGCCGAGAAGGGCCAGGGTGGTACGAGCAGTACTTC

clone size: NA
V gene: TRBV27
J gene: TRBJ2-3
D gene: TRBD2
CDR3 protein: CASSKLGLGGTDTQYF
CDR3 DNA: TGTGCCAGCAGTAAGCTGGGACTAGGGGGCACAGATACGCAGTATTTT

clone size: NA
V gene: TRBV5-1
J gene: TRBJ2-7
D gene: TRBD1
CDR3 protein: CASRGTGEYGGQYF
CDR3 DNA: TGCGCCAGCAGAGGGACAGGGGAGTATGGGGGGCAGTACTTC

clone size: NA
V gene: TRBV7-2
J gene: TRBJ1-2
D gene: NA
CDR3 protein: CASSLSVSNYGYTF
CDR3 DNA: TGTGCCAGCAGCTTATCTGTGTCTAACTATGGCTACACCTTC

clone size: NA
V gene: TRBV7-2
J gene: TRBJ1-2
D gene: TRBD1
CDR3 protein: CASSPTRGPNYGYTF
CDR3 DNA: TGTGCCAGCAGCCCCACGAGGGGGCCTAACTATGGCTACACCTTC

clone size: NA
V gene: TRBV2
J gene: TRBJ1-6
D gene: NA
CDR3 protein: CASSGLGGEYNSPLHF
CDR3 DNA: TGTGCCAGCAGTGGGTTGGGGGGAGAGTATAATTCACCCCTCCACTTT

clone size: NA
V gene: TRBV19
J gene: TRBJ1-5
D gene: NA
CDR3 protein: CASRIYQGPQHF
CDR3 DNA: TGTGCCAGTAGGATTTACCAGGGGCCCCAGCATTTT

clone size: NA
V gene: TRBV10-1
J gene: TRBJ2-3
D gene: NA
CDR3 protein: CASSESPSVSTDTQYF
CDR3 DNA: TGCGCCAGCAGTGAGTCGCCTAGCGTTAGCACAGATACGCAGTATTTT

clone size: NA
V gene: TRBV15
J gene: TRBJ2-4
D gene: TRBD1
CDR3 protein: CATSRDLGQGLAAKNIQYF
CDR3 DNA: TGTGCCACCAGCAGAGATTTGGGACAGGGTCTCGCGGCCAAAAACATTCAGTACTTC

clone size: NA
V gene: TRBV6-5
J gene: TRBJ1-5
D gene: TRBD1
CDR3 protein: CASSSASTGLKPQHF
CDR3 DNA: TGTGCCAGCAGTTCCGCCTCGACAGGGTTAAAGCCCCAGCATTTT

clone size: NA
V gene: TRBV13
J gene: TRBJ1-3
D gene: NA
CDR3 protein: CASSLGRGKGNTIYF
CDR3 DNA: TGTGCCAGCAGCTTAGGCCGGGGAAAGGGAAACACCATATATTTT